The present T cell receptor (beta chain) was sequenced within a study of blood T cell repertoires in COVID-19. Across the whole study: Samples representing acute and convalescent COVID-19 were sourced from the United States, Italy and Spain. The cDNA or gDNA used as material had been derived from T cells, B-cell-depleted T cells, or PBMCs.

Source study methods: The authors estimated nucleated cell counts from reference gene primer amplification. Some clones are missing from TCRdb's copy, which holds only in-frame ones; the method was immunoSEQ multiplex PCR. The V and J calls and clone size come from that table; D and trimming were worked out from the DNA. This table has tens of thousands of clones, roughly nine tenths appearing once. Germline V gene sequence: CDR1 KGHSH, CDR2 LQKENI. V lost 3 bases and J lost 3, with 11 bases in between. The CDR3 spans 15 residues. V and J are TRBV18 and TRBJ1-4; D is unclear. Sequenced sample: peripheral blood. The TCR comes from an elderly woman with active or convalescent COVID-19. The CDR3 here is CASSPQGGPNEKLFF. The CDR3 DNA sequence: TGTGCCAGCTCACCTCAAGGAGGACCTAATGAAAAACTGTTTTTT.